This T cell receptor (beta chain) originates from a study of cytomegalovirus exposure and HLA in healthy donors. A multiplex PCR was run with 60 Vbeta primers and 13 Jbeta primers. Sequencing used immunoSEQ multiplex PCR; TCRdb keeps in-frame clones, though not all of them. The data hold approximately 93,000 clones, with roughly 60% observed a single time. This clone was seen a handful of times. V trimming: 5 bases; J trimming: 3 bases; junction bases outside the gene matches: 5. Germline CDR1 is SGHTA and CDR2 is FQGNSA. This CDR3 spans 16 amino acids. The origin of this receptor is a boy aged 10-17 years in good health and CMV-seropositive. What was sequenced was PBMCs. The chain employs TRBV7-2 and TRBJ2-2; TRBD2 matches at 11 bases. The CDR3 DNA reads TGTGCCAGCAGCCAAACTAGCGGGAGCTACACCGGGGAGCTGTTTTTT. It specifies CASSQTSGSYTGELFF.